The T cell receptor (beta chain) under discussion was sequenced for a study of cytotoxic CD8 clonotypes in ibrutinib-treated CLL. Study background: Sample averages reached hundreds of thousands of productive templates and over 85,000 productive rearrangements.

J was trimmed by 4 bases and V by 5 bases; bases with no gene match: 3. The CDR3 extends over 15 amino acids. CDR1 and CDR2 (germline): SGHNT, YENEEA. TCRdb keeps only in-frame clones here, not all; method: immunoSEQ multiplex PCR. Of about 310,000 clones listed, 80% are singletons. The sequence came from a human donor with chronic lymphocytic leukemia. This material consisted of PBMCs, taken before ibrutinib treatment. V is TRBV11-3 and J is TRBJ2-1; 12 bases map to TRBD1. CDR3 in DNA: TGTGCCAGCAGCACGGGACAGGGGGCTTACAATGAGCAGTTCTTC. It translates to CASSTGQGAYNEQFF. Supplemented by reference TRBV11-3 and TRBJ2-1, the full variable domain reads EAGVVQSPRYKIIEKKQPVAFWCNPISGHNTLYWYLQNLGQGPELLIRYENEEAVDDSQLPKDRFSAERLKGVDSTLKIQPAELGDSAVYLCASSTGQGAYNEQFFGPGTRLTVL.